Each of the 24 T cell receptor beta chains below was sequenced from the same sample in a study of T cell responses to AZD1222 COVID-19 vaccine. The data were produced by immunoSEQ multiplex PCR, yet TCRdb's version contains in-frame clones alone and is incomplete. The data contain about 160,000 clones, 91% of them singletons. The sample here was peripheral blood, taken on day 0 of AZD1222 vaccination. The source of these receptors is an adult in good health.

This clone was detected a few times. V gene TRBV6-4 combines with J gene TRBJ2-7; D uncertain. This CDR3 has 17 amino acids. The V gene lost 7 bases and the J gene lost 0 bases, with 22 bases spanning the gap. Looked up from germline, CDR1 is MRHNA and CDR2 is SNTAGT. The CDR3 coding sequence is TGTGCCAGCACAGCGAGCTTTAACGTCCAGAGCTCCTACGAGCAGTACTTC. Translation: CASTASFNVQSSYEQYF.

The V gene is TRBV4-1, the J gene TRBJ1-5; possibly TRBD1 for D (6 bases). Germline V CDR1 and CDR2: MGHRA, YSYEKL. Trimming cost V 4 bases and J 0 bases, with 13 bases left between them. This CDR3 region has 16 residues. CDR3 coding DNA: TGCGCCAGCAGCCCGCGGGACACCGATAGCAATCAGCCCCAGCATTTT. Translation gives CASSPRDTDSNQPQHF.

The chain couples TRBV5-1 to TRBJ2-1; 9 bases agree with TRBD1. This CDR3 contains 17 residues. V gave up 8 bases and J gave up 3 bases; unmatched junction bases: 15. Germline V CDR1 and CDR2: SGHRS, YFSETQ. The chain's CDR3 is CASKSGQGNFGYNEQFF. The CDR3 DNA reads as TGCGCCAGTAAATCCGGACAGGGGAATTTTGGCTACAATGAGCAGTTCTTC.

This rearrangement joins TRBV5-1 to TRBJ2-2; TRBD2 agrees at 7 bases. The CDR3 is 15 amino acids. V lost 7 bases and J lost 2; bases outside the gene matches: 8. The germline CDR1 and CDR2 sequences are SGHRS and YFSETQ. CDR3: CASGAGTINTGELFF. CDR3 nucleotides: TGCGCCAGCGGGGCCGGGACTATCAACACCGGGGAGCTGTTTTTT.

V is TRBV7-2 and J is TRBJ2-3, with TRBD1 matching 9 bases. V dropped 3 bases and J dropped 4; count of bases not matched to a gene: 2. The CDR3 has 14 amino acids. CDR1 and CDR2 from the germline V gene are SGHTA and FQGNSA. The CDR3 sequence: CASSFTGGSDTQYF. CDR3 in DNA: TGTGCCAGCAGCTTTACAGGGGGCTCAGATACGCAGTATTTT.

This chain joins TRBV27 and TRBJ1-2; 7 bases agree with TRBD1. CDR3 length: 15 residues. Losses at the gene ends were 5 bases for V and 4 bases for J; bases not matched to a gene: 10. Per the germline V gene, CDR1 is MNHEY and CDR2 is SMNVEV (reference sequence). DNA for the CDR3: TGTGCCAGCAGTCCAAGACAGGGTTTGGTCTATGGCTACACCTTC. Its protein is CASSPRQGLVYGYTF.

This clone was seen just once. The chain joins TRBV12-3 or TRBV12-4 to TRBJ2-1, with D perhaps TRBD1 or TRBD2 (5 bases each). V was cut by 3 bases and J by 10 bases, with 13 bases left in between. CDR3 size: 13 residues. CDR3 sequence (DNA): TGTGCCAGCAGTTTGGGGGTAGCCAACGAGCAGTTCTTC. Its translation is CASSLGVANEQFF.

The CDR3 protein is CASSQDSQRLLAKNIQYF. Written as DNA, the CDR3 is TGCGCCAGCAGCCAAGATTCCCAGCGTCTGCTAGCCAAAAACATTCAGTACTTC. V and J are TRBV4-3 and TRBJ2-4; no firm D call. The CDR3 loop spans 18 amino acids. With 0 bases removed from V and 0 bases from J, the gap between germline ends came to 15 bases. The germline V gene encodes CDR1 LGHNA and CDR2 YSLEER.

The chain joins TRBV20-1 to TRBJ2-3; 7 bases line up with TRBD2. The CDR3 spans 16 residues. The J segment lost 4 bases and the V segment lost 3 bases, leaving 13 bases of the junction unmatched. Germline-derived CDR1 and CDR2 are DFQATT and SNEGSKA (reference sequence). CDR3 DNA sequence: TGCAGTGCTAGTGGGAACTTTGGCGGGAGCGCAGATACGCAGTATTTT. It yields the protein CSASGNFGGSADTQYF.

The chain links TRBV6-5 to TRBJ1-1, with 9 nucleotides matching TRBD1. CDR3 length: 15 amino acids. The ends lost 6 bases at V and 1 base at J; junction bases unmatched: 6. Germline CDR1 reads MNHEY; CDR2 reads SVGAGI. The CDR3 is CASRRDRAENTEAFF. Written as DNA, the CDR3 is TGTGCCAGCAGGCGGGACAGGGCCGAGAACACTGAAGCTTTCTTT.

The chain couples TRBV6-6 to TRBJ1-4; D call uncertain. The CDR3 spans 16 residues. Germline V gene lookup returns CDR1 MNHNY and CDR2 SVGAGI (reference sequence). Trimming removed 2 bases at V and 0 bases at J, with 10 bases between. The CDR3 spells CASSYGDESTNEKLFF. The CDR3 nucleotides are TGTGCCAGCAGTTACGGAGACGAATCAACTAATGAAAAACTGTTTTTT.

This rearrangement joins TRBV11-2 to TRBJ2-7, with D possibly matching TRBD2 (5 bases). CDR1 and CDR2 (germline): SGHAT, FQNNGV. The CDR3 spans 13 residues. Trimming removed 1 base from V and 3 bases from J, with 7 bases in between. The CDR3 DNA reads as TGTGCCAGCAGCTTAGTAGCGATCTACGAGCAGTACTTC. Protein product: CASSLVAIYEQYF.

This rearrangement joins TRBV30 to TRBJ1-6; tentatively, D is TRBD1 (5 bases). The CDR3 covers 18 residues. From germline, CDR1 is GTSNPN and CDR2 SVGIG (reference sequence). V was trimmed by 3 bases and J by 0 bases, leaving 18 bases between them. The CDR3 nucleotides read TGTGCCTGGAGCGAAGGACCCCGGGGGAGCTCCTATAATTCACCCCTCCACTTT. Translation: CAWSEGPRGSSYNSPLHF.

This chain links TRBV25-1 with TRBJ1-3, with TRBD1 identical over 8 bases. Germline trimming cut 4 bases from V and 8 bases from J; bases unmatched to any gene: 4. CDR3 length: 13 residues. Germline V CDR1 and CDR2: MGHDK, SYGVNS. The DNA for the CDR3 is TGTGCCAGCAGTGTAGGACAGGGTCACACCATATATTTT. It codes for CASSVGQGHTIYF.

The chain is built from TRBV4-3 and TRBJ2-1; the D gene is possibly TRBD2 (5 bases). The V and J ends lost 1 base and 9 bases respectively, with 13 bases between them. CDR3 length: 14 amino acids. CDR1 is LGHNA, CDR2 YSLEER, per germline. The chain's CDR3 is CASSQGAGDPEQFF. For the CDR3, the DNA is TGCGCCAGCAGCCAAGGGGCCGGGGATCCTGAGCAGTTCTTC.

This clone was recorded once. The V call is TRBV6-2 or TRBV6-3, the J call TRBJ1-2, with D hard to call. V lost 5 bases and J 2 bases, leaving 12 bases between the germline ends. The germline V gene encodes CDR1 MNHEY and CDR2 SVGEGT. This CDR3 has 14 residues. CDR3 sequence reads: CASSTEDGNYGYTF. The CDR3, as DNA: TGTGCCAGCAGTACGGAAGACGGAAACTATGGCTACACCTTC.

V usage is TRBV3-1 (or the pseudogene TRBV3-2) and J usage is TRBJ1-4, with 12 bases aligning to TRBD1. The CDR3 totals 18 residues. Germline trimming cut 0 bases from V and 3 bases from J; bases unmatched to any gene: 5. The germline CDR1 and CDR2 sequences are LGHDT and YNNKEL (reference sequence). The CDR3: CASSQDGDRGRANEKLFF. DNA for the CDR3: TGTGCCAGCAGCCAAGATGGGGACAGGGGGCGGGCTAATGAAAAACTGTTTTTT.

The V call is TRBV4-3, the J call TRBJ2-6, with D unresolved. CDR1 is LGHNA and CDR2 is YSLEER in the germline V gene. CDR3 length: 17 residues. The germline V and J ends were trimmed by 1 base and 0 bases, with 10 bases remaining between them. The CDR3 DNA follows: TGCGCCAGCAGCCAAGCCGGGTTGAGCTCTGGGGCCAACGTCCTGACTTTC. Its translation is CASSQAGLSSGANVLTF.

This clone has a single count. The genes are TRBV4-3 and TRBJ2-7, with D tentatively TRBD2 (6 bases). CDR3 length equals 18 residues. In germline, CDR1 is LGHNA, CDR2 YSLEER. V lost 0 bases to trimming and J lost 3 bases, with 21 bases between them. The CDR3 loop reads CASSQDRQGGGRSYEQYF. The CDR3 DNA sequence: TGCGCCAGCAGCCAAGATCGCCAGGGAGGAGGGAGAAGCTACGAGCAGTACTTC.

The chain employs TRBV19 and TRBJ1-5, with D perhaps TRBD1 (5 bases). CDR1 and CDR2 (germline): LNHDA, SQIVND (reference sequence). V was pared by 5 bases and J by 0 bases, with 14 bases between. This CDR3 contains 16 residues. The CDR3 DNA reads as TGTGCCAGTAGTCCCCGGGAGGGGAATAGCAATCAGCCCCAGCATTTT. Residues: CASSPREGNSNQPQHF.

The chain employs TRBV18 and TRBJ2-5, with 8 bases lining up with TRBD2. Per the germline V gene, CDR1 is KGHSH and CDR2 is LQKENI. The CDR3 runs 15 residues. Trimming at V came to 6 bases and at J to 2 bases, leaving 8 bases not matched to a gene. CDR3: CASSSNSGGQETQYF. In nucleotides, the CDR3 is TGTGCCAGCTCCTCAAACAGCGGGGGACAAGAGACCCAGTACTTC.

V gene TRBV6-6 combines with J gene TRBJ1-6, with D possibly being TRBD1 (6 bases). Germline loops: CDR1 MNHNY, CDR2 SVGAGI (reference sequence). The CDR3 runs to 13 residues. Trimming removed 6 bases at V and 10 bases at J, with 13 bases between. The CDR3 loop is CASRARGLSPLHF. CDR3 sequence (DNA): TGTGCCAGCAGGGCCAGGGGTCTCTCACCCCTCCACTTT.

The gene calls are TRBV9 and TRBJ1-4; D call uncertain. Germline CDR1 and CDR2: SGDLS and YYNGEE. V lost 3 bases and J lost 0, with 9 bases in between. This CDR3 has 15 residues. The CDR3 nucleotides are TGTGCCAGCAGCGGGGTGGGCGCAACTAATGAAAAACTGTTTTTT. This translates into CASSGVGATNEKLFF.

As DNA, the CDR3 is TGCGCCAGCAGCTTGAGTGATAACACTGAAGCTTTCTTT. Protein product: CASSLSDNTEAFF. This chain uses TRBV5-1 with TRBJ1-1, with D unresolved. Germline assignment: CDR1 SGHRS and CDR2 YFSETQ. V was trimmed by 1 base and J by 2 bases, leaving 6 bases between them. The CDR3 has 13 residues.